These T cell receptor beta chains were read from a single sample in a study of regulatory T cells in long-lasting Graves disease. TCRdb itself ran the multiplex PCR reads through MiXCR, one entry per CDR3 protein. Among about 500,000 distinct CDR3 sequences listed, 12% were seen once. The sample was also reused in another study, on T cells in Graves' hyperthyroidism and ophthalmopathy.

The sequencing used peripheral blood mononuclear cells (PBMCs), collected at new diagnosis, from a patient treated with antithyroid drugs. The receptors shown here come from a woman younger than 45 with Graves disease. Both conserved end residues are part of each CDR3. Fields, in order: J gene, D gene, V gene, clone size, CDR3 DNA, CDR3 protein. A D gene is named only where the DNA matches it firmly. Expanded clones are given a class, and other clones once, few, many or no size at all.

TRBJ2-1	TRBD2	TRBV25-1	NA	TGTGCCAGCAGTGAATCGAAGACTAGCGGAGATTACAATGAGCAGTTCTTC	CASSESKTSGDYNEQFF
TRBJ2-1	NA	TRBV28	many	TGTGCCAGCAGTTTATTAGGGGCACAACCACGAAACAATGAGCAGTTCTTC	CASSLLGAQPRNNEQFF
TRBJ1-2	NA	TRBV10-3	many	TGTGCCATCAGTGAGTCGATACGACAGACTAACTATGGCTACACCTTC	CAISESIRQTNYGYTF
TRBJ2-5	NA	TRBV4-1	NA	TGCGCCAGCAGCTTCTATTGGAGCCAAGAGACCCAGTACTTC	CASSFYWSQETQYF
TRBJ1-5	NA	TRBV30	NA	TGTGCCTGGAGCCGCAGTGGGAATCAGCCCCAGCATTTT	CAWSRSGNQPQHF
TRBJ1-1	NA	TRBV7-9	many	TGTGCCAGCACCCAAGTCCCGAACACTGAAGCTTTCTTT	CASTQVPNTEAFF
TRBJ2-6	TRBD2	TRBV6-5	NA	TGTGCCAGCAGTTACCCCCCCCCGGGGGAGGGCAGGCTCTCTGGGGCCAACGTCCTGACTTTC	CASSYPPPGEGRLSGANVLTF
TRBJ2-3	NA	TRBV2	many	TGTGCCAGCAGTGTCTTACCGGCGGATACGCAGTATTTT	CASSVLPADTQYF
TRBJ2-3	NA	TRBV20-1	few	TGCAGCGCGGTGGGGCGGGACGGGGATACGCAGTATTTT	CSAVGRDGDTQYF
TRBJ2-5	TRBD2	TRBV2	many	TGTGCCAGCAGTGTTCTAGCGGGAGCTGAGACCCAGTACTTC	CASSVLAGAETQYF
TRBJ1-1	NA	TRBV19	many	TGTGCCAGTATTTCGGGCAGCACTGAAGCTTTCTTT	CASISGSTEAFF
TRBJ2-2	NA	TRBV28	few	TGTGCCAGCAGTTTACGGGACTTCCGAAATAGAATGAACACCGGGGAGCTGTTTTTT	CASSLRDFRNRMNTGELFF
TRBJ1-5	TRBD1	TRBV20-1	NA	TGCAGTGCTGAAGTGGGACAGGGGTTAAATCAGCCCCAGCATTTT	CSAEVGQGLNQPQHF
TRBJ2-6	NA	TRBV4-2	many	TGTGCCAGCAGCCAAGGAGCGTCTGGGCAGGGCGACGTCCTGACTTTC	CASSQGASGQGDVLTF
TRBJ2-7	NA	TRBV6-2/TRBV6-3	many	TGTGCCAGCAGTGACCCAGGGATCGAGCAGTACTTC	CASSDPGIEQYF
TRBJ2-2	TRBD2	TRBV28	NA	TGTGCCAGCAGCTCTAGCGGGACGGGCACCGGGGAGCTGTTTTTT	CASSSSGTGTGELFF
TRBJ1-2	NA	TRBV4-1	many	TGCGCCAGCAGCCCCGGTGGGGCGGGGAACTATGGCTACACCTTC	CASSPGGAGNYGYTF
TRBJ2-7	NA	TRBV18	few	TGTGCCAGCTCAGAAAGCGGGACAGTCGACTACGAGCAGTACTTC	CASSESGTVDYEQYF
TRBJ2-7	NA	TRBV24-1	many	TGTGCCACCAGTGTCGACATAACCTACGAGCAGTACTTC	CATSVDITYEQYF
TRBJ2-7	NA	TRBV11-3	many	TGTGCCAGCAGCTCTACCTATAGCGAGCAGTACTTC	CASSSTYSEQYF
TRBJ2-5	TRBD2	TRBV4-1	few	TGCGCCAGCAGCCAGTTGGGACTAGGCTTAAAAGAGACCCAGTACTTC	CASSQLGLGLKETQYF
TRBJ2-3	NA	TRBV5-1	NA	TGCGCCAGCAGCTTGGCCCGCCCAACAACAGATACGCAGTATTTT	CASSLARPTTDTQYF
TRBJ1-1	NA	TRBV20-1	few	TGCAGTGCTATAAGGCCTCTTGGGGACACTGAAGCTTTCTTT	CSAIRPLGDTEAFF
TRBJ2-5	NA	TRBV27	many	TGTGCCAGCAGTTGGGGGTGGGAGGAGACCCAGTACTTC	CASSWGWEETQYF
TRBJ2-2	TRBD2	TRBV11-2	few	TGTGCCAGCAGCCCCCCTGGTAGCGGGACCACCGGGGAGCTGTTTTTT	CASSPPGSGTTGELFF
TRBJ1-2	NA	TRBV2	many	TGTGCCAGCAGTGATGTGGCAGGCTATGGCTACACCTTC	CASSDVAGYGYTF
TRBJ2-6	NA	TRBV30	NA	TGTGCCTGGAGTGTACGTGAGTTCTCTGGGGCCAACGTCCTGACTTTC	CAWSVREFSGANVLTF
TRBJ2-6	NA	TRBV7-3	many	TGTGCCACCGGAGACTCTGGGGCCAACGTCCTGACTTTC	CATGDSGANVLTF
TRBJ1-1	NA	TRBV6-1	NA	TGTGCCAGCAGTGAAGGAACAGGGAGTCGCTCTGAAGCTTTCTTT	CASSEGTGSRSEAFF
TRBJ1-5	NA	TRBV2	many	TGTGCCAGCAGTGAAGATCTCGGCAGGAGAAATCAGCCCCAGCATTTT	CASSEDLGRRNQPQHF
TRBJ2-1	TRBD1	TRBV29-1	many	TGCAGCGGGGGACGACAGGGGGCAGGGAATGAGCAGTTCTTC	CSGGRQGAGNEQFF
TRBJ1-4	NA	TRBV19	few	TGTGCCAGTATCGCCGGACCCCTTGAAAAACTGTTTTTT	CASIAGPLEKLFF
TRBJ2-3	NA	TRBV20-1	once	TGCAGTGCACCCCAGGACCGAAGCACAGATACGCAGTATTTT	CSAPQDRSTDTQYF
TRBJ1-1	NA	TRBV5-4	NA	TGTGCCAGCAGCAGGGGAATCGGGTACACTGAAGCTTTCTTT	CASSRGIGYTEAFF
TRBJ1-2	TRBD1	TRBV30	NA	TGTGCCTGGACCCTCCTGAACCCCCCGACAGGGGGCGGCTATGGCTACACCTTC	CAWTLLNPPTGGGYGYTF
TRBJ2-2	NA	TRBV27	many	TGTGCCAGCAGTTTTGGCAGGGCCGCGAACACCGGGGAGCTGTTTTTT	CASSFGRAANTGELFF
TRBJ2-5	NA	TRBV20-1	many	TGCAGTGCTAGAGATCCCGGGGAAGAGACCCAGTACTTC	CSARDPGEETQYF
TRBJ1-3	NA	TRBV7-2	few	TGTGCCAGCAGCCCCGTTGGAAACACCATATATTTT	CASSPVGNTIYF
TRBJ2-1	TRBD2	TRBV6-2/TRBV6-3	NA	TGTGCCAGCAGCGACCTCGGGAGGCCAACCTACAATGAGCAGTTCTTC	CASSDLGRPTYNEQFF
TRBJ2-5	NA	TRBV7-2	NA	TGTGCCAGCAGCTCACCTCGGACATCCCCTCGGGCGACCCAGTACTTC	CASSSPRTSPRATQYF
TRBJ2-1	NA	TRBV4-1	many	TGCGCCAGCAGCCAAGACCCCGATGGATCAACGGAGCAGTTCTTC	CASSQDPDGSTEQFF
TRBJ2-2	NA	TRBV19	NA	TGTGCCAGTAGTATAGACAGTAACACCGGGGAGCTGTTTTTT	CASSIDSNTGELFF
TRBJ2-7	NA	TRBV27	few	TGTGCCAGCAACCCAGTGGGGGGCTTAGAGCAGTACTTC	CASNPVGGLEQYF
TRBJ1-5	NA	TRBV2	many	TGTGCCAGCAGTGAACAAGGGTCCGATCAGCCCCAGCATTTT	CASSEQGSDQPQHF
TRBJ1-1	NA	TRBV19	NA	TGTGCCAGTAGTTCCCGGGCCAATAGGAGGACTGAAGCTTTCTTT	CASSSRANRRTEAFF
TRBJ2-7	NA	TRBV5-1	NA	TGCGCCAGCAGCTTGGATGCGACTGGGATCGCCTACGAGCAGTACTTC	CASSLDATGIAYEQYF
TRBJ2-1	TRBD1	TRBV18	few	TGTGTCAGCTCACGATTGACAGGGAACATGGGCAATGAGCAGTTCTTC	CVSSRLTGNMGNEQFF
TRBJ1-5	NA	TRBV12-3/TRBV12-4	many	TGTGCCAGCAGTCGGCAGACTAATCAGCCCCAGCATTTT	CASSRQTNQPQHF
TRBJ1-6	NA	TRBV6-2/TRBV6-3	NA	TGTGCCAGCAGTTACCTTACAGGGAATAATTCACCCCTCCACTTT	CASSYLTGNNSPLHF
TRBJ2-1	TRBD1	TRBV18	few	TGTGCCAGCTCAACGGGACAGGGAAGGAATGAGCAGTTCTTC	CASSTGQGRNEQFF
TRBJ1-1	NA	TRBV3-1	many	TGTGCCAGCAGCCACGCACGGGGGGGGCGGTCTGAAGCTTTCTTT	CASSHARGGRSEAFF
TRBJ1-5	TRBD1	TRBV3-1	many	TGTGCCAGCAGCCACTCAAGGGGGCGTGGGAATCAGCCCCAGCATTTT	CASSHSRGRGNQPQHF
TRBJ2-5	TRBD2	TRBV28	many	TGTGCCAGCAGTTATCGAGTAGGGAGGGCGCAGCAAGAGACCCAGTACTTC	CASSYRVGRAQQETQYF